This T cell receptor beta chain was identified during a study of T cell repertoires in cytomegalovirus infection. Across the whole study: Shared public TCR beta signatures pointed to both CMV infection and a matching HLA type. Findings and caveats of the study: Dominating the ex vivo response were HLA-C-restricted CMV-specific TCR beta clonotypes. Carriers of CMV and the relevant HLA type were discriminated by public TCR beta frequency.

Notes on this clonotype: The antigen remains unidentified.

The V segment lost 6 bases and the J segment 8 bases; nucleotides outside the gene matches: 8. Germline V CDR1 and CDR2: SGHVS, FNYEAQ. This CDR3 is built from 14 residues. Each CDR3 protein gets one entry after TCRdb re-called the reads with MiXCR. The sample contains roughly 70,000 distinct CDR3 sequences, roughly 22% of which appear only once. The chain recombines TRBV7-6 with TRBJ2-1; TRBD2 matches 9 bases. The receptor comes from a human donor in good health (CMV status not recorded). Some clones in this sample may be carry-over from other donors' samples. Sequences were derived from CD8+ T cells from cultured PBMCs, sampled from culture after CMV antigen stimulation. The CDR3 loop is CASSQLAGGDEQFF. The CDR3 DNA sequence: TGTGCCAGCAGTCAACTTGCGGGGGGGGATGAGCAGTTCTTC. The complete variable domain, with remaining parts taken from reference TRBV7-6 and TRBJ2-1, reads GAGVSQSPRYKVTKRGQDVALRCDPISGHVSLYWYRQALGQGPEFLTYFNYEAQQDKSGLPNDRFSAERPEGSISTLTIQRTEQRDSAMYRCASSQLAGGDEQFFGPGTRLTVL.